This T cell receptor beta chain was identified in a study of blood T cell repertoires in COVID-19. Overall study: From the United States, Italy and Spain came samples of acute and convalescent COVID-19. From T cells, B-cell-depleted T cells, or PBMCs came the material, which was cDNA or gDNA.

The table came from immunoSEQ multiplex PCR; TCRdb's copy has only in-frame clones and leaves some out. The table lists 150,000 to 170,000 clones, roughly 83% of them singletons. Per germline, CDR1 MDHEN and CDR2 SYDVKM. The V end lost 3 bases, the J end lost 4 bases, and 11 bases lay between the germline ends. The CDR3 has 14 amino acids. Sequences were obtained from peripheral blood. The clonotype was recovered from a woman aged 60-75 years with COVID-19, enrolled during active disease. The chain joins TRBV28 to TRBJ2-3, with D unclear. The CDR3 DNA is TGTGCCAGCAGTTTTAACTCCGTCCCAGATACGCAGTATTTT. Residues: CASSFNSVPDTQYF.